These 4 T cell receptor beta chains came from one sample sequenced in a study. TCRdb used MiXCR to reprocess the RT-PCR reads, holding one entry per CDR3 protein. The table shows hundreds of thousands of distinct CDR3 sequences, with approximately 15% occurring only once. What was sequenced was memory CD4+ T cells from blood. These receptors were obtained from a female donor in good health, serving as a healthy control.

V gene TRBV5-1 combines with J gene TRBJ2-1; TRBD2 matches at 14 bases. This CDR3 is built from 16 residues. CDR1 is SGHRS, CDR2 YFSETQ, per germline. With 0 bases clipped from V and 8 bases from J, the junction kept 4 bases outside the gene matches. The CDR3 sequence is CASSLGGTSGRYEQFF. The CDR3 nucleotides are TGCGCCAGCAGCTTGGGAGGGACTAGCGGGAGATATGAGCAGTTCTTC.

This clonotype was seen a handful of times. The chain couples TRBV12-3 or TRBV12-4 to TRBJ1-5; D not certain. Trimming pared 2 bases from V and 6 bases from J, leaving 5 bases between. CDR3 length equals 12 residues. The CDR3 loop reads CASSLQVQPQHF. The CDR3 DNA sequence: TGTGCCAGCAGTTTACAGGTTCAGCCCCAGCATTTT.

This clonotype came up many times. CDR3 DNA: TGTGCCAGCAGCAACAGGGACTACGAGCAGTACTTC. Protein sequence: CASSNRDYEQYF. V is TRBV13 and J is TRBJ2-7; tentative D call: TRBD1 (6 bases). The germline CDR1 and CDR2 sequences are PRHDT and FYEKMQ (reference sequence). V gave up 5 bases and J gave up 3 bases, with 8 bases separating them. The CDR3 totals 12 residues.

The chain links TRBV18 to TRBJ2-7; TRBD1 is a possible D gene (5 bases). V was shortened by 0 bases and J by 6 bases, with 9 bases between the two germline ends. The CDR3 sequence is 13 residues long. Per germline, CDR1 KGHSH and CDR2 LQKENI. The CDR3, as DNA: TGTGCCAGCTCACCACCGAGGACACGCGAGCAGTACTTC. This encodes CASSPPRTREQYF.